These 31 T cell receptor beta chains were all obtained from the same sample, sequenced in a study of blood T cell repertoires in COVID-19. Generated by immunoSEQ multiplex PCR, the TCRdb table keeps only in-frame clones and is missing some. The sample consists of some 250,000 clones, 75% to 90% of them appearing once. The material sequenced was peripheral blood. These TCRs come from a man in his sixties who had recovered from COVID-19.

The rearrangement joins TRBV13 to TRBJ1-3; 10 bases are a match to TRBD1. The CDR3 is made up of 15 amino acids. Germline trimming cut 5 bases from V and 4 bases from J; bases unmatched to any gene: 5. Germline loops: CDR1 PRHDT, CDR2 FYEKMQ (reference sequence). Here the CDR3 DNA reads TGTGCCAGCAGCCCAGGACAGGGGGTAGGAAACACCATATATTTT. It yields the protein CASSPGQGVGNTIYF.

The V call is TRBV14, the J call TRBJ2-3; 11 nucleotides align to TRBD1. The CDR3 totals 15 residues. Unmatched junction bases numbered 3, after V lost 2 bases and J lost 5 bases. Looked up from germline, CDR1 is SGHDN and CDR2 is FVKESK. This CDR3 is CASSQSGTGGDTQYF. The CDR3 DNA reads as TGTGCCAGCAGCCAATCTGGGACAGGGGGAGATACGCAGTATTTT.

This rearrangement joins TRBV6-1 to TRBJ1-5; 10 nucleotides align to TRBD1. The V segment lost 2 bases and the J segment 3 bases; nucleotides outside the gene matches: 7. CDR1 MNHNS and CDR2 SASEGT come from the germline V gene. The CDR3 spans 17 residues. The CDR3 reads CASSERWDRGANQPQHF. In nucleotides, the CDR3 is TGTGCCAGCAGTGAAAGGTGGGACAGGGGCGCCAATCAGCCCCAGCATTTT.

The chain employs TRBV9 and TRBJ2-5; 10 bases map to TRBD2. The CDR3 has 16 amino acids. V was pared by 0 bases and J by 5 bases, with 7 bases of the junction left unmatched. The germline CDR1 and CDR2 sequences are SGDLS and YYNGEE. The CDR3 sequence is CASSVARLAGVETQYF. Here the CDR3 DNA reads TGTGCCAGCAGCGTAGCGCGGCTAGCGGGGGTTGAGACCCAGTACTTC.

The CDR3 bases are TGCGCCAGCAGCTTCGGACTAGAGGCAGATACGCAGTATTTT. Protein: CASSFGLEADTQYF. V usage is TRBV5-1 and J usage is TRBJ2-3; 7 bases agree with TRBD2. V lost 2 bases, J lost 4 bases, and 4 bases stayed unmatched. CDR3 length: 14 residues. Germline V gene sequence: CDR1 SGHRS, CDR2 YFSETQ.

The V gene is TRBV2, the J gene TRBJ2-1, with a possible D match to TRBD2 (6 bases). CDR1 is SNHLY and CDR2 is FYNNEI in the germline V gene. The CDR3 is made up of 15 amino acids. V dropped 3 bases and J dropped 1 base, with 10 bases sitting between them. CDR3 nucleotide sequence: TGTGCCAGCAGTGAGCGCGGGGTATCCTACAATGAGCAGTTCTTC. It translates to CASSERGVSYNEQFF. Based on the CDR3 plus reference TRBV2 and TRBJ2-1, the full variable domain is EPEVTQTPSHQVTQMGQEVILRCVPISNHLYFYWYRQILGQKVEFLVSFYNNEISEKSEIFDDQFSVERPDGSNFTLKIRSTKLEDSAMYFCASSERGVSYNEQFFGPGTRLTVL.

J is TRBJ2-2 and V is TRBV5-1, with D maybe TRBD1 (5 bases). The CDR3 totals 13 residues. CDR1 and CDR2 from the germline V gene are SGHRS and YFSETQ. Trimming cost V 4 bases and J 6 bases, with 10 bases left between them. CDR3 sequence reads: CASSQDRAGELFF. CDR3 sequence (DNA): TGCGCCAGCAGCCAAGACAGAGCCGGGGAGCTGTTTTTT.

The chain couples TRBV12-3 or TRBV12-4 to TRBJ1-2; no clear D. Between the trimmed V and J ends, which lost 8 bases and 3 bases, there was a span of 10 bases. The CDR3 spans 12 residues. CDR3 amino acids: CASSVFYYGYTF. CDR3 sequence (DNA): TGTGCCAGCTCAGTTTTTTACTATGGCTACACCTTC.

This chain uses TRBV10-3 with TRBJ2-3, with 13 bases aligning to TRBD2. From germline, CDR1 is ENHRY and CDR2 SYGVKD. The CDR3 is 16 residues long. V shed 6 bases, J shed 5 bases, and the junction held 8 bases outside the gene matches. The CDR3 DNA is TGTGCCATCAGGGGAACTAGCGGGGGGGCAGAAGATACGCAGTATTTT. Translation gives CAIRGTSGGAEDTQYF.

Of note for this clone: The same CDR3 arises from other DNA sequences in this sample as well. The CDR3 sequence: CAWSWTGGNSPLHF. The CDR3 nucleotides read TGTGCCTGGAGCTGGACAGGGGGGAATTCACCCCTCCACTTT. The rearrangement uses TRBV30 and TRBJ1-6; 10 nucleotides align to TRBD1. This CDR3 region has 14 residues. Germline V gene sequence: CDR1 GTSNPN, CDR2 SVGIG (reference sequence). Unmatched junction bases numbered 3, after V lost 3 bases and J lost 7 bases.

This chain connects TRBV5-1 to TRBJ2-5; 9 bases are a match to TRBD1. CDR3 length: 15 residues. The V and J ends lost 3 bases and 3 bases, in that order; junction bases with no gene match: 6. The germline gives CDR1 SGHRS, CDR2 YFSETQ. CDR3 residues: CASSWPGQGKETQYF. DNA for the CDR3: TGCGCCAGCAGCTGGCCGGGACAGGGCAAAGAGACCCAGTACTTC.

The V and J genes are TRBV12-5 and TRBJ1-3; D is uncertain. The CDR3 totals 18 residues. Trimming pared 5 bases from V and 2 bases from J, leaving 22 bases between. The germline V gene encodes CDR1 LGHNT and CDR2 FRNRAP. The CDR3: CASGPRETIDKTGNTIYF. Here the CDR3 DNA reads TGTGCTAGTGGTCCTCGGGAGACAATCGACAAAACTGGAAACACCATATATTTT.

CDR3 sequence: CASSSMAPEGLAFF. The CDR3 nucleotides are TGCGCCAGCAGCTCAATGGCACCGGAGGGGTTGGCTTTCTTT. The V gene is TRBV5-1, the J gene TRBJ1-1, with D possibly TRBD1 on 5 matching bases. Per germline, CDR1 SGHRS and CDR2 YFSETQ. Between the trimmed V and J ends, which lost 3 bases and 11 bases, there was a span of 20 bases. There are 14 residues in the CDR3.

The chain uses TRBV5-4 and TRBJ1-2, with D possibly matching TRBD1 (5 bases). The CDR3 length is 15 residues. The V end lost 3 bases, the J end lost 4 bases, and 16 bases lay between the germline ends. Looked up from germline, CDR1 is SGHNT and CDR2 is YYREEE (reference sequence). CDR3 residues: CASSSGAGRVYGYTF. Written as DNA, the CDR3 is TGTGCCAGCAGCTCCGGTGCGGGGCGAGTCTATGGCTACACCTTC.

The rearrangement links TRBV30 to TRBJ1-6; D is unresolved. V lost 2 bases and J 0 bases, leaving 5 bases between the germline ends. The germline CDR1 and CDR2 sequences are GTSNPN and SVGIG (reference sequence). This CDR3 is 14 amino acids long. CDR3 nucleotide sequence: TGTGCCTGGAGTCGTAGCTCCTATAATTCACCCCTCCACTTT. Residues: CAWSRSSYNSPLHF.

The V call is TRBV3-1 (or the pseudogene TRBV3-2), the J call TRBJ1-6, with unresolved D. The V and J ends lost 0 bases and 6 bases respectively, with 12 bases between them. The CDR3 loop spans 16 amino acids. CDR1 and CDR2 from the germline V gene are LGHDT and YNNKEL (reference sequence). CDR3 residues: CASSQDVGGINSPLHF. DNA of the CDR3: TGTGCCAGCAGCCAAGATGTCGGAGGGATTAATTCACCCCTCCACTTT.

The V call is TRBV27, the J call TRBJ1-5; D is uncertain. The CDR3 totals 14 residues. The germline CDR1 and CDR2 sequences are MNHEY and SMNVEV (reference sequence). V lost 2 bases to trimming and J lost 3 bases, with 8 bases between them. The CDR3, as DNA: TGTGCCAGCAGTTTAAAGAGTTACAATCAGCCCCAGCATTTT. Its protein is CASSLKSYNQPQHF.

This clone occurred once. This CDR3 is CASSQRGFHNSPLHF. The CDR3 bases are TGTGCCAGCAGCCAACGGGGTTTTCATAATTCACCCCTCCACTTT. The V call is TRBV3-1 (or the pseudogene TRBV3-2), the J call TRBJ1-6, with unresolved D. V dropped 2 bases and J dropped 5 bases, with 10 bases sitting between them. Germline V gene lookup returns CDR1 LGHDT and CDR2 YNNKEL (reference sequence). The CDR3 covers 15 residues.

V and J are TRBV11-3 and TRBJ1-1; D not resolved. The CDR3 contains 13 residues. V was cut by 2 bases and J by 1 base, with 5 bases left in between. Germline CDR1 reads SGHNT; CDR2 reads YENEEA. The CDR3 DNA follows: TGTGCCAGCAGCTTATTCTCGAACACTGAAGCTTTCTTT. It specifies CASSLFSNTEAFF.

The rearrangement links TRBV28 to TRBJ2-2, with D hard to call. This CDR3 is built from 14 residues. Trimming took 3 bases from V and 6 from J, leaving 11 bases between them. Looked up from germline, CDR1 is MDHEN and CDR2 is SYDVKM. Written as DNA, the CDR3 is TGTGCCAGCAGTTTCATAGCTTCTCCCGGGGAGCTGTTTTTT. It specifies CASSFIASPGELFF.

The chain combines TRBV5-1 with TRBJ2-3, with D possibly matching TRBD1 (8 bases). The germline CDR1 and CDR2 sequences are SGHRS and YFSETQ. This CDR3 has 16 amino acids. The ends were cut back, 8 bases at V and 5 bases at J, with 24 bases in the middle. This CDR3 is CASKDGDRGGQDTQYF. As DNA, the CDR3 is TGCGCCAGTAAAGACGGAGACAGGGGAGGGCAAGATACGCAGTATTTT.

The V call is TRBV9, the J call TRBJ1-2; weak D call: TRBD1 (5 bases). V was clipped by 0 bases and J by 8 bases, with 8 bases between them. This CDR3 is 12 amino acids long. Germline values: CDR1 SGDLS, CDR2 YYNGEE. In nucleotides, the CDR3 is TGTGCCAGCAGCGTAGTGGGGCTGGGCTACACCTTC. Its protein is CASSVVGLGYTF.

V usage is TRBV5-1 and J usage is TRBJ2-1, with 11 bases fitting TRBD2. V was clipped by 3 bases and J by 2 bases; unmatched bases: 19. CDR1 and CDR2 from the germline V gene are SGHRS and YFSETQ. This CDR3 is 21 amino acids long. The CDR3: CASSWGPGLAAPGRAYNEQFF. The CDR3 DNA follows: TGCGCCAGCAGCTGGGGCCCGGGACTAGCGGCCCCCGGCAGGGCCTACAATGAGCAGTTCTTC.

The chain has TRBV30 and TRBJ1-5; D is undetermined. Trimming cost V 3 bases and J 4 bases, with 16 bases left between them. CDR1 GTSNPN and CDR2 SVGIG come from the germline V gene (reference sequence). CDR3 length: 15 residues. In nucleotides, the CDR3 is TGTGCCTGGAGGGCAACGGGAAGTAATAATCAGCCCCAGCATTTT. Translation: CAWRATGSNNQPQHF.

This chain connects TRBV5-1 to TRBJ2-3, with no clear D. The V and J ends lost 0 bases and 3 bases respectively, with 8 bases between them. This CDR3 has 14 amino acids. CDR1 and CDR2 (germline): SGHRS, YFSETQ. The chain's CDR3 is CASSLGAQTDTQYF. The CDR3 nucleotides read TGCGCCAGCAGCTTGGGGGCGCAAACAGATACGCAGTATTTT.

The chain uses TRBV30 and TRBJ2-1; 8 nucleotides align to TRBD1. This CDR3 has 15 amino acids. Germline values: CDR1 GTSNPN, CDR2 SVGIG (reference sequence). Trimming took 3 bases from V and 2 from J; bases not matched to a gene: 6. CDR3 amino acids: CAWSRQGRTYNEQFF. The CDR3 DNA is TGTGCCTGGAGCCGACAGGGGCGGACCTACAATGAGCAGTTCTTC.

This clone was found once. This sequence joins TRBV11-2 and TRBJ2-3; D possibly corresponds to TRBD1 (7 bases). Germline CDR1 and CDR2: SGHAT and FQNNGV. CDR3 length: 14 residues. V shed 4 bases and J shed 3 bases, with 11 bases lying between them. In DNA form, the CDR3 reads TGTGCCAGCAGCTCGACAGGGAGGACAGATACGCAGTATTTT. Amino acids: CASSSTGRTDTQYF.

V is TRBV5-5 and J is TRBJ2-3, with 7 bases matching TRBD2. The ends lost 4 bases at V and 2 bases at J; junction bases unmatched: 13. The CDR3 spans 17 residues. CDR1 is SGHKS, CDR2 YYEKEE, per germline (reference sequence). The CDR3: CASSQTPAAGYTDTQYF. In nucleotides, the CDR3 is TGTGCCAGCAGCCAGACCCCTGCAGCGGGGTACACAGATACGCAGTATTTT.

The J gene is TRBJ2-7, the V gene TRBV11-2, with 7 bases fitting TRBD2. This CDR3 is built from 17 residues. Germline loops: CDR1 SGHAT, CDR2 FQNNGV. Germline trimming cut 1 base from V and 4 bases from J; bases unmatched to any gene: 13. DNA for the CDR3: TGTGCCAGCAGCTTAGCGCGCGTTGGCGGGGGAGTTTACGAGCAGTACTTC. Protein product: CASSLARVGGGVYEQYF.

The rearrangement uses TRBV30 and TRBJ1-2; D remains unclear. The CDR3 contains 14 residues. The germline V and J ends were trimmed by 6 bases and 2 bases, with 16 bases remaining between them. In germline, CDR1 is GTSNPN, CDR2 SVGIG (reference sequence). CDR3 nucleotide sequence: TGTGCCTGTAAAATAGGCAGACAAAACTATGGCTACACCTTC. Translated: CACKIGRQNYGYTF.

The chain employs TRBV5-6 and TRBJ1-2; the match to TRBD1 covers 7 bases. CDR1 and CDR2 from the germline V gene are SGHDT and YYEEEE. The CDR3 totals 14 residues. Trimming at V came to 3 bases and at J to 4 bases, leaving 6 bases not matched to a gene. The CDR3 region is CASSWTTGIYGYTF. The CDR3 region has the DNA TGTGCCAGCAGCTGGACGACAGGGATCTATGGCTACACCTTC. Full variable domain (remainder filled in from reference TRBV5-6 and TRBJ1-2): DAGVTQSPTHLIKTRGQQVTLRCSPKSGHDTVSWYQQALGQGPQFIFQYYEEEERQRGNFPDRFSGHQFPNYSSELNVNALLLGDSALYLCASSWTTGIYGYTFGSGTRLTVV.